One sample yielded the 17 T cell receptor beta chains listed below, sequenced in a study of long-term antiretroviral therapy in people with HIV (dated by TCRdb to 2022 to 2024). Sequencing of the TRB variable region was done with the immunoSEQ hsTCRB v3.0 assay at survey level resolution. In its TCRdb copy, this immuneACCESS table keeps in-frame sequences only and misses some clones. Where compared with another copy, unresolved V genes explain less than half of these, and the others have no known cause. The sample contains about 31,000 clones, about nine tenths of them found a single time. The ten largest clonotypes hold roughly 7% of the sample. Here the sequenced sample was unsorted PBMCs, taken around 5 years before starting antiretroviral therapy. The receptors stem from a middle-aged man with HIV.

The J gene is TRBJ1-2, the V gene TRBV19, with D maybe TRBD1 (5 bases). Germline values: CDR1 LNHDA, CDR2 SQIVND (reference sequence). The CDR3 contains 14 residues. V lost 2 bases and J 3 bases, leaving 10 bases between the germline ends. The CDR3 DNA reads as TGTGCCAGTAGTATACGACAGCTTTACTATGGCTACACCTTC. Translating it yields CASSIRQLYYGYTF.

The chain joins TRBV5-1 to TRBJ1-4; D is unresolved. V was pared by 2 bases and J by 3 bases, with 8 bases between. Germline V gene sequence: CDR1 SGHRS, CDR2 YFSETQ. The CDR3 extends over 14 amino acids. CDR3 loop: CASSFSAPNEKLFF. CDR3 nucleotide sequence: TGCGCCAGCAGCTTCTCAGCTCCTAATGAAAAACTGTTTTTT.

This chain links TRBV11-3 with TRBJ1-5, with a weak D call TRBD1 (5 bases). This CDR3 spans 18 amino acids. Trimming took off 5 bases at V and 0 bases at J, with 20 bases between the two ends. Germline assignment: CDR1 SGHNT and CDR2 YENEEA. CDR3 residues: CASSPQPMTANSNQPQHF. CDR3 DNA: TGTGCCAGCAGCCCCCAACCCATGACAGCTAATAGCAATCAGCCCCAGCATTTT. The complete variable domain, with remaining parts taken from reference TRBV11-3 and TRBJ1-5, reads EAGVVQSPRYKIIEKKQPVAFWCNPISGHNTLYWYLQNLGQGPELLIRYENEEAVDDSQLPKDRFSAERLKGVDSTLKIQPAELGDSAVYLCASSPQPMTANSNQPQHFGDGTRLSIL.

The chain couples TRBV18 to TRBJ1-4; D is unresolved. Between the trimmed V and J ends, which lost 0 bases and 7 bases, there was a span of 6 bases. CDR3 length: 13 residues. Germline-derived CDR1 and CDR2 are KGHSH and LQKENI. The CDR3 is CASSPPISEKLFF. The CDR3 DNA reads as TGTGCCAGCTCACCACCTATCAGTGAAAAACTGTTTTTT. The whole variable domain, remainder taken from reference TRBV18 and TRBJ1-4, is NAGVMQNPRHLVRRRGQEARLRCSPMKGHSHVYWYRQLPEEGLKFMVYLQKENIIDESGMPKERFSAEFPKEGPSILRIQQVVRGDSAAYFCASSPPISEKLFFGSGTQLSVL.

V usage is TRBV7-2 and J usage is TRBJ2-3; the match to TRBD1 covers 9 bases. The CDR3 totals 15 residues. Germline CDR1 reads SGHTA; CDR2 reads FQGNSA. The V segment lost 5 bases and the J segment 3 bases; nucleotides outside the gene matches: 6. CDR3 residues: CASSPDRGETDTQYF. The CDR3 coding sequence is TGTGCCAGCAGCCCGGACAGGGGAGAAACAGATACGCAGTATTTT.

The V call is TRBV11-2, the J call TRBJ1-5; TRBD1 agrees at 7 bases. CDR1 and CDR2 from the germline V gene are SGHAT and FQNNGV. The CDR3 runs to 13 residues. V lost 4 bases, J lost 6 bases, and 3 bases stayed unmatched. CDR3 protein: CASSSDRVQPQHF. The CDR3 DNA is TGTGCCAGCAGCTCAGACAGGGTTCAGCCCCAGCATTTT.

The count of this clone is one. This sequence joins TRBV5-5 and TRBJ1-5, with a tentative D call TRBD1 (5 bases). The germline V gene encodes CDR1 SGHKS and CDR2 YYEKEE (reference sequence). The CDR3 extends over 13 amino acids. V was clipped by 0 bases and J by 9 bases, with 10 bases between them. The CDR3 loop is CASSLGAGWPQHF. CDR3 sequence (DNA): TGTGCCAGCAGCTTGGGGGCAGGGTGGCCCCAGCATTTT.

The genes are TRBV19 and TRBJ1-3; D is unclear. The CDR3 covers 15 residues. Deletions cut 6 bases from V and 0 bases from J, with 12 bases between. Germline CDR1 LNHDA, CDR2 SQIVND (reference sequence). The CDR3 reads CASSQYMVSGNTIYF. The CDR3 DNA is TGTGCCAGTAGCCAGTACATGGTCTCTGGAAACACCATATATTTT.

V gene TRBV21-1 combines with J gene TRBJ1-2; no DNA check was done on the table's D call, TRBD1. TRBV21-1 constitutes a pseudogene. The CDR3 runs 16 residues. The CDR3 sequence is CASSIATGAYGSGYTF. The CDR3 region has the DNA TGTGCCAGCAGCATAGCTACAGGGGCCTATGGCTCTGGCTACACCTTC.

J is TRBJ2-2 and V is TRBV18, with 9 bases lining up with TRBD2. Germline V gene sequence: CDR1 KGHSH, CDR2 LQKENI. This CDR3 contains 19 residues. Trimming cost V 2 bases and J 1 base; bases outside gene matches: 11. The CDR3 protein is CASSPVVGAGGLNTGELFF. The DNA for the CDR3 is TGTGCCAGCTCACCAGTAGTTGGAGCGGGGGGCCTGAACACCGGGGAGCTGTTTTTT.

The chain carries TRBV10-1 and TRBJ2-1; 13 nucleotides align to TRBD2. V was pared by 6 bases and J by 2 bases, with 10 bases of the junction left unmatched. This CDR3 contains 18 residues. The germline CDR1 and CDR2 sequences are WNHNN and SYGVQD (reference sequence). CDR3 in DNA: TGCGCCAGCAGCCCTGGACTAGCGGGAGAGGGAACCTACAATGAGCAGTTCTTC. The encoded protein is CASSPGLAGEGTYNEQFF.

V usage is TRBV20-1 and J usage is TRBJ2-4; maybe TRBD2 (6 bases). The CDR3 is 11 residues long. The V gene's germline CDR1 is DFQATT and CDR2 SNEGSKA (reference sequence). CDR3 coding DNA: TGCGGAGGGCCCATTGGGGACATTCAGTACTTC. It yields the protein CGGPIGDIQYF.

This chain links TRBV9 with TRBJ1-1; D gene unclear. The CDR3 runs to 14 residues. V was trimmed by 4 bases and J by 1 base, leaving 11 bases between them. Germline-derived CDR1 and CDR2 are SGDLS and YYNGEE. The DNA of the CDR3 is TGTGCCAGCAGCCCTCGATCCCAGAACACTGAAGCTTTCTTT. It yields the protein CASSPRSQNTEAFF.

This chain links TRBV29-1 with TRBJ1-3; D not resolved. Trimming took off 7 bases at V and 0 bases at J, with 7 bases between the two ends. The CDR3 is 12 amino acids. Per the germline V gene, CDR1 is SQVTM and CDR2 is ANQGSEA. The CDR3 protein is CSASSSGNTIYF. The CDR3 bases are TGCAGCGCCTCAAGCTCTGGAAACACCATATATTTT.

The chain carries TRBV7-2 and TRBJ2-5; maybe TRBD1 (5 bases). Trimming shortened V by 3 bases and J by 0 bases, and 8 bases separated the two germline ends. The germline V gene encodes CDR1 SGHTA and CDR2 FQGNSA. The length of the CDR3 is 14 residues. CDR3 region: CASSLQGDQETQYF. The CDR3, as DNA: TGTGCCAGCAGCTTGCAGGGTGACCAAGAGACCCAGTACTTC. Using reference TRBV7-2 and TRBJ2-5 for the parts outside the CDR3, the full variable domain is GAGVSQSPSNKVTEKGKDVELRCDPISGHTALYWYRQSLGQGLEFLIYFQGNSAPDKSGLPSDRFSAERTGGSVSTLTIQRTQQEDSAVYLCASSLQGDQETQYFGPGTRLLVL.

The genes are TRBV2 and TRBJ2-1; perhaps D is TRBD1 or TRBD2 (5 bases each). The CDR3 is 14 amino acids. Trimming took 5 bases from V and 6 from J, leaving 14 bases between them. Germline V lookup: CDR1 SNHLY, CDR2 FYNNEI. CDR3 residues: CASSRGSGRNEQFF. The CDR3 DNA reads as TGTGCCAGCAGTCGAGGGTCAGGGCGCAATGAGCAGTTCTTC.

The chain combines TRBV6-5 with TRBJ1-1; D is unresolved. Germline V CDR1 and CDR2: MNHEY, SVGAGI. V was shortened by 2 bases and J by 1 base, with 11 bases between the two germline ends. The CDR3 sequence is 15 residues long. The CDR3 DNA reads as TGTGCCAGCAGTTACCTTTTTCGCAAGAACACTGAAGCTTTCTTT. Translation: CASSYLFRKNTEAFF.